One sample yielded the 28 T cell receptor beta chains listed below, sequenced in a study of T-cell memory formation after mild COVID-19. Using its own MiXCR run on the 5' RACE reads, TCRdb lists one record per CDR3 protein. The data hold about 110,000 distinct CDR3 sequences, with over 13% observed a single time. Sample: PBMCs or a T cell subset sorted from them (not recorded which). These receptor sequences come from a man younger than 30 who had mild COVID-19 (a few samples of this study predate the infection). Cell type and time point are not known.

Only a few counts were recorded for this clonotype. This sequence joins TRBV5-6 and TRBJ1-1; weak D call: TRBD1 (5 bases). Trimming removed 6 bases at V and 6 bases at J, with 9 bases between. The CDR3 is 11 amino acids. CDR1 and CDR2 (germline): SGHDT, YYEEEE. CDR3 coding DNA: TGTGCCAGCACCCGGGGGGCTGAAGCTTTCTTT. This codes for CASTRGAEAFF.

In its sample, this clonotype was seen a few times. This rearrangement joins TRBV27 to TRBJ1-1; no clear D gene. The germline V gene has CDR1 MNHEY and CDR2 SMNVEV (reference sequence). The V gene lost 2 bases and the J gene lost 1 base, with 5 bases spanning the gap. This CDR3 is built from 13 residues. This CDR3 is CASSLIQNTEAFF. CDR3 DNA: TGTGCCAGCAGTTTAATACAGAACACTGAAGCTTTCTTT.

This clonotype was seen at least ten times. The chain uses TRBV7-6 and TRBJ2-3, with a weak D call TRBD2 (5 bases). V was pared by 5 bases and J by 5 bases, with 14 bases between. This CDR3 comprises 14 residues. The germline V gene has CDR1 SGHVS and CDR2 FNYEAQ. The CDR3 nucleotides read TGTGCCAGCAGCCCCGGGATGGCGGGAGATACGCAGTATTTT. Its translation: CASSPGMAGDTQYF. Full variable domain (outside the CDR3, taken from reference TRBV7-6 and TRBJ2-3): GAGVSQSPRYKVTKRGQDVALRCDPISGHVSLYWYRQALGQGPEFLTYFNYEAQQDKSGLPNDRFSAERPEGSISTLTIQRTEQRDSAMYRCASSPGMAGDTQYFGPGTRLTVL.

The CDR3 DNA follows: TGCAGCGTTCCTGTCCCCCCGGAGCAGTTCTTC. Residues: CSVPVPPEQFF. V and J are TRBV29-1 and TRBJ2-1, with unresolved D. Germline V gene data show CDR1 as SQVTM and CDR2 as ANQGSEA. This CDR3 comprises 11 residues. Trimming shortened V by 5 bases and J by 10 bases, and 12 bases separated the two germline ends.

V is TRBV6-1 and J is TRBJ1-1; maybe TRBD1 (6 bases). V lost 4 bases to trimming and J lost 1 base, with 10 bases between them. Germline CDR1 and CDR2: MNHNS and SASEGT. The CDR3 has 14 residues. This CDR3 reads CASSAGAGNTEAFF. CDR3 nucleotides: TGTGCCAGCAGTGCAGGGGCCGGGAACACTGAAGCTTTCTTT.

The chain has TRBV20-1 and TRBJ2-3, with D possibly being TRBD2 (6 bases). Germline assignment: CDR1 DFQATT and CDR2 SNEGSKA (reference sequence). The V end lost 1 base, the J end lost 8 bases, and 19 bases lay between the germline ends. The CDR3 totals 15 residues. CDR3 DNA sequence: TGCAGTGCTAGAGGCCCCCGGGACTTTCCGGGTACGCAGTATTTT. Amino acid sequence: CSARGPRDFPGTQYF.

This clonotype occurred a few times. J is TRBJ1-2 and V is TRBV4-1; D is uncertain. The V gene lost 4 bases and the J gene lost 2 bases, with 17 bases spanning the gap. Germline V gene sequence: CDR1 MGHRA, CDR2 YSYEKL. The CDR3 extends over 16 amino acids. The CDR3 DNA reads TGCGCCAGCAGCCTTTCGTTTTTGGGTAGGAACTATGGCTACACCTTC. This sequence encodes CASSLSFLGRNYGYTF.

The chain couples TRBV4-1 to TRBJ2-5, with D perhaps TRBD2 (5 bases). Germline V gives CDR1 MGHRA, CDR2 YSYEKL. The germline V and J ends were trimmed by 0 bases and 1 base, with 15 bases remaining between them. There are 17 residues in the CDR3. The CDR3 region has the DNA TGCGCCAGCAGCCAAGATTTGCTAGCCCTATTCCAAGAGACCCAGTACTTC. Protein: CASSQDLLALFQETQYF.

At least ten counts were recorded for this clonotype. This chain links TRBV7-8 with TRBJ2-1, with D possibly TRBD1 on 5 matching bases. This CDR3 region has 14 residues. V lost 2 bases and J lost 0, with 5 bases in between. Germline values: CDR1 SGHVS, CDR2 FQNEAQ. The CDR3 DNA is TGTGCCAGCAGCTTAAGGGGCTCCTACAATGAGCAGTTCTTC. Its translation is CASSLRGSYNEQFF.

This clonotype was recorded a few times. The chain joins TRBV12-3 or TRBV12-4 to TRBJ2-3, with D perhaps assigned TRBD1 or TRBD2 (5 bases each). V was shortened by 8 bases and J by 4 bases, with 16 bases between the two germline ends. The CDR3 extends over 14 amino acids. The CDR3 is CASFRGSIPDTQYF. CDR3 nucleotide sequence: TGTGCCAGCTTCCGGGGCAGTATTCCAGATACGCAGTATTTT.

This clonotype was recorded many times. The chain combines TRBV12-3 or TRBV12-4 with TRBJ1-5; D possibly corresponds to TRBD1 (5 bases). V lost 5 bases to trimming and J lost 7 bases, with 9 bases between them. CDR3 length: 12 residues. In DNA form, the CDR3 reads TGTGCCAGCAGTCCAGGGCACCAGCCCCAGCATTTT. This gives the protein CASSPGHQPQHF.

This clonotype occurred many times. The chain is built from TRBV4-1 and TRBJ2-5; 13 bases match TRBD2. The V and J ends lost 3 bases and 1 base, in that order; junction bases with no gene match: 2. The CDR3 consists of 16 residues. Looked up from germline, CDR1 is MGHRA and CDR2 is YSYEKL. The CDR3, as DNA: TGCGCCAGCAGCCACCGGACTAGCGGGGGCCAAGAGACCCAGTACTTC. The encoded protein is CASSHRTSGGQETQYF.

The chain recombines TRBV4-3 with TRBJ2-2; TRBD1 agrees at 12 bases. The V segment lost 3 bases and the J segment 4 bases; nucleotides outside the gene matches: 3. CDR1 LGHNA and CDR2 YSLEER come from the germline V gene. The CDR3 consists of 16 residues. CDR3 nucleotide sequence: TGCGCCAGCAGCCAGGGACAGGGGGCAAGCACCGGGGAGCTGTTTTTT. It codes for CASSQGQGASTGELFF.

This clonotype was detected a few times. The chain joins TRBV20-1 to TRBJ1-1; D is unresolved. Germline V gene data show CDR1 as DFQATT and CDR2 as SNEGSKA (reference sequence). The V gene lost 3 bases and the J gene lost 0 bases, with 5 bases spanning the gap. CDR3 length equals 12 residues. In DNA form, the CDR3 reads TGCAGTGCTAGGTTATTGAACACTGAAGCTTTCTTT. Encoded protein: CSARLLNTEAFF.

The sample holds a few counts of this clonotype. The rearrangement uses TRBV4-1 and TRBJ2-3; a possible D gene is TRBD2 (7 bases). From germline, CDR1 is MGHRA and CDR2 YSYEKL. The CDR3 loop spans 17 amino acids. The V end lost 0 bases, the J end lost 0 bases, and 13 bases lay between the germline ends. The CDR3 region is CASSQDWAGASTDTQYF. The CDR3 DNA reads TGCGCCAGCAGCCAAGATTGGGCGGGGGCTAGCACAGATACGCAGTATTTT.

This clonotype was recorded a few times. This chain joins TRBV6-1 and TRBJ2-6, with D uncertain. This CDR3 comprises 15 residues. Germline V gene data show CDR1 as MNHNS and CDR2 as SASEGT. V gave up 5 bases and J gave up 1 base, with 9 bases separating them. The CDR3 loop is CASSLQRSGANVLTF. Here the CDR3 DNA reads TGTGCCAGCAGTCTACAAAGATCTGGGGCCAACGTCCTGACTTTC.

This clonotype has more than one count but fewer than ten. The chain combines TRBV6-5 with TRBJ2-7; D might be TRBD1 (5 bases). Trimming took 2 bases from V and 2 from J, leaving 13 bases between them. The CDR3 is 15 amino acids. Germline loops: CDR1 MNHEY, CDR2 SVGAGI. CDR3 loop: CASSYQQVTTYEQYF. The CDR3 region has the DNA TGTGCCAGCAGTTACCAACAGGTTACCACCTACGAGCAGTACTTC.

The chain joins TRBV5-1 to TRBJ2-3, with 9 bases matching TRBD2. This CDR3 region has 15 residues. The ends lost 0 bases at V and 2 bases at J; junction bases unmatched: 1. Germline V gene lookup returns CDR1 SGHRS and CDR2 YFSETQ. For the CDR3, the DNA is TGCGCCAGCAGCTTGGGACTAGCGGTCACAGATACGCAGTATTTT. It codes for CASSLGLAVTDTQYF.

In this sample, this clonotype turned up a few times. The rearrangement links TRBV24-1 to TRBJ1-5; D is undetermined. Germline V gene lookup returns CDR1 KGHDR and CDR2 SFDVKD. Trimming took 6 bases from V and 4 from J, leaving 9 bases between them. This CDR3 spans 13 amino acids. The CDR3: CATSRRENQPQHF. DNA for the CDR3: TGTGCCACCAGTCGCCGGGAGAATCAGCCCCAGCATTTT.

The gene calls are TRBV14 and TRBJ1-5; D is undetermined. Germline lookup yields CDR1 SGHDN and CDR2 FVKESK. Trimming shortened V by 4 bases and J by 6 bases, and 7 bases separated the two germline ends. The CDR3 extends over 12 amino acids. CDR3 nucleotide sequence: TGTGCCAGCAGCCTCGGGCGTCAGCCCCAGCATTTT. This translates into CASSLGRQPQHF.

This clonotype was observed at least ten times. As DNA, the CDR3 is TGTGCCAGCAGCCCGACAGGCTACGAGCAGTACTTC. This gives the protein CASSPTGYEQYF. J is TRBJ2-7 and V is TRBV5-5; D possibly corresponds to TRBD1 (6 bases). CDR1 is SGHKS, CDR2 YYEKEE, per germline (reference sequence). The CDR3 extends over 12 amino acids. Trimming cost V 4 bases and J 3 bases, with 8 bases left between them.

This chain uses TRBV3-1 with TRBJ2-5; 11 bases map to TRBD2. The CDR3 length is 17 residues. Germline CDR1 and CDR2: LGHDT and YNNKEL (reference sequence). The V gene end was trimmed by 1 base and the J gene end by 5 bases; junction bases not matched to a gene: 9. The CDR3 coding sequence is TGTGCCAGCAGCCAAGCCACCGCTAGCGGGGGGTTGGAGACCCAGTACTTC. Translation: CASSQATASGGLETQYF.

CDR3 in DNA: TGTGCCAGCAGCTTTGGGGGGGCGCACTATGGCTACACCTTC. It codes for CASSFGGAHYGYTF. The chain uses TRBV7-6 and TRBJ1-2; TRBD1 is a possible D gene (6 bases). CDR1 is SGHVS and CDR2 is FNYEAQ in the germline V gene. The CDR3 contains 14 residues. The V gene lost 3 bases and the J gene lost 3 bases, with 11 bases spanning the gap.

Only a few counts were recorded for this clonotype. J is TRBJ1-1 and V is TRBV6-2 or TRBV6-3, with D possibly being TRBD1 (6 bases). Germline V gene data show CDR1 as MNHEY and CDR2 as SVGEGT. V lost 6 bases and J lost 4, with 12 bases in between. The CDR3 contains 13 residues. The CDR3 region has the DNA TGTGCCAGCAGGACCAGGGGAGGCACTGAAGCTTTCTTT. Protein: CASRTRGGTEAFF.

The chain has TRBV6-2 or TRBV6-3 and TRBJ2-2; maybe TRBD1 (6 bases). There are 14 residues in the CDR3. The ends were cut back, 3 bases at V and 6 bases at J, with 11 bases in the middle. Looked up from germline, CDR1 is MNHEY and CDR2 is SVGEGT. The chain's CDR3 is CASSYGTRAGELFF. In DNA, the CDR3 is TGTGCCAGCAGTTATGGGACACGGGCCGGGGAGCTGTTTTTT.

The chain recombines TRBV7-6 with TRBJ2-3; D is perhaps TRBD1 or TRBD2 (5 bases each). Germline loops: CDR1 SGHVS, CDR2 FNYEAQ. V shed 1 base and J shed 4 bases, with 12 bases lying between them. The length of the CDR3 is 15 residues. CDR3: CASSLGLGVADTQYF. The CDR3 coding sequence is TGTGCCAGCAGCTTAGGTCTGGGGGTGGCAGATACGCAGTATTTT.

This clonotype was seen at least ten times. The chain couples TRBV25-1 to TRBJ2-3, with D unresolved. This CDR3 comprises 15 residues. The V end lost 3 bases, the J end lost 2 bases, and 12 bases lay between the germline ends. Germline V gene sequence: CDR1 MGHDK, CDR2 SYGVNS. CDR3 loop: CASSEWSEFTDTQYF. CDR3 nucleotide sequence: TGTGCCAGCAGTGAGTGGTCAGAGTTCACAGATACGCAGTATTTT.

The chain links TRBV6-5 to TRBJ1-4; maybe TRBD1 (6 bases). V lost 3 bases and J lost 5, with 10 bases in between. This CDR3 has 14 residues. Germline V CDR1 and CDR2: MNHEY, SVGAGI. This CDR3 reads CASSYGRGNEKLFF. The CDR3 bases are TGTGCCAGCAGTTATGGCAGGGGAAATGAAAAACTGTTTTTT.